What follows are 18 T cell receptor beta chains derived from one specimen sequenced in a study of a mutant IDH1 vaccine in newly diagnosed glioma. Profiling relied on immunoSEQ multiplex PCR, and the TCRdb table lists in-frame clones only, not all of them. Of approximately 37,000 clones listed, roughly 54% were seen once; the top ten hold approximately 11%. No antigen is known for these receptors. Sample time point: week 5, during vaccination. Every single dose of the vaccine, 300 ug of mutant IDH1 20-mer peptide, came with topical imiquimod. The sequencing here drew on PBMCs, taken from a glioma patient whose treatment included an IDH1 peptide vaccine. The receptors were sampled from a young woman with glioma.

The chain links TRBV7-2 to TRBJ1-1; possibly TRBD1 for D (5 bases). Germline V gives CDR1 SGHTA, CDR2 FQGNSA. The CDR3 extends over 14 amino acids. The ends were cut back, 5 bases at V and 6 bases at J, with 16 bases in the middle. CDR3 DNA: TGTGCCAGCAGCCACCCGGGGGGTTGGGCTGAAGCTTTCTTT. Residues: CASSHPGGWAEAFF.

This clone was observed a handful of times. The V gene is TRBV10-3, the J gene TRBJ1-5; D is unresolved. The CDR3 loop spans 15 amino acids. Between the trimmed V and J ends, which lost 0 bases and 0 bases, there was a span of 6 bases. CDR1 and CDR2 from the germline V gene are ENHRY and SYGVKD. The CDR3 region has the DNA TGTGCCATCAGTGAGTCAATGAATAGCAATCAGCCCCAGCATTTT. It is translated as CAISESMNSNQPQHF.

This clone has a handful of counts. The chain recombines TRBV10-3 with TRBJ1-1; D possibly corresponds to TRBD1 (5 bases). Germline lookup yields CDR1 ENHRY and CDR2 SYGVKD. Between the trimmed V and J ends, which lost 4 bases and 1 base, there was a span of 7 bases. This CDR3 is 13 amino acids long. Here the CDR3 reads CAISVGENTEAFF. The CDR3 nucleotides are TGTGCCATCAGTGTGGGGGAGAACACTGAAGCTTTCTTT.

The chain employs TRBV14 and TRBJ2-1, with D possibly TRBD2 on 5 matching bases. Deletions cut 4 bases from V and 6 bases from J, with 19 bases between. Per germline, CDR1 SGHDN and CDR2 FVKESK. The CDR3 spans 16 residues. The CDR3, as DNA: TGTGCCAGCAGCCGGGGAGCGGCGCTAATACCCAATGAGCAGTTCTTC. Protein sequence: CASSRGAALIPNEQFF.

This clone was seen a few times. The J gene is TRBJ2-2, the V gene TRBV6-6; TRBD1 aligns across 8 bases. Trimming at V came to 6 bases and at J to 5 bases, leaving 5 bases not matched to a gene. Germline V lookup: CDR1 MNHNY, CDR2 SVGAGI (reference sequence). CDR3 length: 14 amino acids. The CDR3 sequence: CASRTTGGTGELFF. The CDR3 DNA follows: TGTGCCAGCAGGACAACAGGGGGGACCGGGGAGCTGTTTTTT.

The CDR3 sequence: CASSPLGVLDTQYF. In nucleotides, the CDR3 is TGTGCCAGCAGCCCACTGGGCGTCTTAGACACGCAGTATTTT. This chain uses TRBV7-3 with TRBJ2-3; unclear D gene. This CDR3 region has 14 residues. The ends were cut back, 5 bases at V and 9 bases at J, with 18 bases in the middle. The germline V gene encodes CDR1 SGHTA and CDR2 FQGTGA.

This chain joins TRBV4-1 and TRBJ2-7; D possibly uses TRBD1 or TRBD2 (5 bases each). Germline V gives CDR1 MGHRA, CDR2 YSYEKL. The CDR3 is 16 amino acids. The V end was cut by 6 bases, the J end by 4 bases, with 22 bases between. Here the CDR3 reads CASRRTRDQASYEQYF. CDR3 DNA: TGCGCCAGCAGGCGAACCCGGGACCAAGCTTCGTACGAGCAGTACTTC.

The rearrangement links TRBV4-1 to TRBJ2-5; 8 nucleotides match TRBD2. Trimming cost V 0 bases and J 5 bases; bases outside gene matches: 14. CDR1 and CDR2 from the germline V gene are MGHRA and YSYEKL. The CDR3 contains 18 residues. The CDR3 DNA sequence: TGCGCCAGCAGCCAAGAACGTTTTACGGGAGGGTTAAGGGAGACCCAGTACTTC. It is translated as CASSQERFTGGLRETQYF.

The chain couples TRBV29-1 to TRBJ2-3, with 8 bases aligning to TRBD1. From germline, CDR1 is SQVTM and CDR2 ANQGSEA. The V segment lost 6 bases and the J segment 2 bases; nucleotides outside the gene matches: 13. The CDR3 contains 16 residues. CDR3 loop: CSVPGQGFGSTDTQYF. CDR3 in DNA: TGCAGCGTACCCGGACAGGGATTTGGTTCCACAGATACGCAGTATTTT.

This clone was seen only a few times. The chain couples TRBV7-9 to TRBJ1-5, with D perhaps matching TRBD1 (5 bases). CDR3 length equals 17 residues. V lost 5 bases to trimming and J lost 7 bases, with 24 bases between them. CDR1 is SEHNR, CDR2 FQNEAQ, per germline (reference sequence). This CDR3 reads CASSLEFSRVGGQPQHF. The DNA of the CDR3 is TGTGCCAGCAGCCTGGAGTTTAGCAGGGTCGGAGGACAGCCCCAGCATTTT.

The chain employs TRBV7-2 and TRBJ2-7, with D perhaps TRBD1 (5 bases). CDR1 is SGHTA and CDR2 is FQGNSA in the germline V gene. Trimming left V 3 bases short and J 2 bases short, with 8 bases between. The CDR3 loop spans 13 amino acids. CDR3 loop: CASSLGRAYEQYF. The CDR3 DNA reads TGTGCCAGCAGCTTGGGCAGGGCCTACGAGCAGTACTTC.

In its sample, this clone was seen once. The rearrangement joins TRBV18 to TRBJ1-4; D not certain. Trimming pared 6 bases from V and 6 bases from J, leaving 14 bases between. The germline V gene encodes CDR1 KGHSH and CDR2 LQKENI. This CDR3 comprises 14 residues. The chain's CDR3 is CASSQTARDEKLFF. Written as DNA, the CDR3 is TGTGCCAGCTCGCAAACGGCGCGGGATGAAAAACTGTTTTTT. Using reference TRBV18 and TRBJ1-4 for the parts outside the CDR3, the full variable domain is NAGVMQNPRHLVRRRGQEARLRCSPMKGHSHVYWYRQLPEEGLKFMVYLQKENIIDESGMPKERFSAEFPKEGPSILRIQQVVRGDSAAYFCASSQTARDEKLFFGSGTQLSVL.

The J gene is TRBJ1-1, the V gene TRBV30; D gene unclear. V shed 5 bases and J shed 0 bases, with 7 bases lying between them. Germline V gene lookup returns CDR1 GTSNPN and CDR2 SVGIG (reference sequence). This CDR3 has 12 amino acids. Here the CDR3 reads CAWALLNTEAFF. CDR3 nucleotides: TGTGCCTGGGCGCTGTTGAACACTGAAGCTTTCTTT.

The table lists this clone with a few counts. This chain links TRBV11-2 with TRBJ2-2; D unresolved. The V and J ends lost 1 base and 0 bases respectively, with 9 bases between them. Germline CDR1 SGHAT, CDR2 FQNNGV. The CDR3 consists of 16 residues. The CDR3: CASSLVAGANTGELFF. In nucleotides, the CDR3 is TGTGCCAGCAGCTTAGTGGCCGGAGCGAACACCGGGGAGCTGTTTTTT.

The chain recombines TRBV19 with TRBJ2-5; the D is unclear. Germline V lookup: CDR1 LNHDA, CDR2 SQIVND (reference sequence). This CDR3 is built from 13 residues. Trimming took off 2 bases at V and 1 base at J, with 5 bases between the two ends. The CDR3 sequence is CASSILGQETQYF. CDR3 DNA sequence: TGTGCCAGTAGTATATTGGGCCAAGAGACCCAGTACTTC.

In this sample, this clone turned up a few times. This chain joins TRBV19 and TRBJ1-6; 12 bases align to TRBD1. In germline, CDR1 is LNHDA, CDR2 SQIVND (reference sequence). The V and J ends lost 3 bases and 6 bases, in that order; junction bases with no gene match: 3. CDR3 length: 16 residues. In DNA, the CDR3 is TGTGCCAGTAGTATCGGGGACAGGGGGCTTAATTCACCCCTCCACTTT. Its translation: CASSIGDRGLNSPLHF.

The V call is TRBV6-4, the J call TRBJ2-3; 10 bases are a match to TRBD1. The J segment lost 4 bases and the V segment lost 6 bases, leaving 4 bases of the junction unmatched. Germline-derived CDR1 and CDR2 are MRHNA and SNTAGT. CDR3 length: 14 residues. In DNA form, the CDR3 reads TGTGCCAGCAGCCTAGGACAGGGGGCAGATACGCAGTATTTT. It translates to CASSLGQGADTQYF.

This clone was counted a single time. V is TRBV2 and J is TRBJ2-2; a weak D match, TRBD2 (6 bases). This CDR3 has 14 residues. From germline, CDR1 is SNHLY and CDR2 FYNNEI. Trimming took 5 bases from V and 9 from J, leaving 16 bases between them. CDR3 residues: CASSPRDSLWELFF. The CDR3 coding sequence is TGTGCCAGCAGTCCCCGGGACTCTCTCTGGGAGCTGTTTTTT.